The 25 T cell receptor beta chains given below trace back to one sample, sequenced in a study of blood T cell repertoires in COVID-19. Produced via immunoSEQ multiplex PCR; TCRdb's table is partial and in-frame only. The sample shows 97,000 or so clones, 80% to 95% of them seen only once. Sequenced: peripheral blood. Receptors originate from a man aged 18 to 30 with acute or convalescent COVID-19.

V gene TRBV3-1 (or the pseudogene TRBV3-2) combines with J gene TRBJ1-6; 7 nucleotides agree with TRBD1. V gave up 3 bases and J gave up 2 bases; unmatched junction bases: 1. CDR1 LGHDT and CDR2 YNNKEL come from the germline V gene (reference sequence). The CDR3 has 15 residues. The CDR3 nucleotides are TGTGCCAGCAGCCAGCAGGGGGCCTATAATTCACCCCTCCACTTT. This sequence encodes CASSQQGAYNSPLHF.

The chain is built from TRBV19 and TRBJ1-4, with TRBD1 matching 8 bases. Per the germline V gene, CDR1 is LNHDA and CDR2 is SQIVND (reference sequence). This CDR3 comprises 15 residues. With 6 bases clipped from V and 4 bases from J, the junction kept 7 bases outside the gene matches. CDR3 nucleotide sequence: TGTGCCAGTAGCCCATCCGGGACAGGTAATGAAAAACTGTTTTTT. It yields the protein CASSPSGTGNEKLFF.

The chain combines TRBV20-1 with TRBJ2-7; no firm D call. The V end was cut by 3 bases, the J end by 4 bases, with 10 bases between. The CDR3 extends over 12 amino acids. Germline assignment: CDR1 DFQATT and CDR2 SNEGSKA (reference sequence). CDR3 loop: CSASPGVYEQYF. In DNA, the CDR3 is TGCAGTGCTAGTCCAGGTGTATACGAGCAGTACTTC.

This clone has only one observation. J is TRBJ2-3 and V is TRBV19, with 9 bases lining up with TRBD2. The V and J ends lost 6 bases and 4 bases, in that order; junction bases with no gene match: 11. The CDR3 is made up of 16 amino acids. Looked up from germline, CDR1 is LNHDA and CDR2 is SQIVND (reference sequence). The CDR3 nucleotides read TGTGCCAGTAGCGAGATACTTAGCGGGGGAGCAGATACGCAGTATTTT. Its protein is CASSEILSGGADTQYF.

J is TRBJ1-3 and V is TRBV9; TRBD1 might be the D (5 bases). V lost 0 bases and J 0 bases, leaving 16 bases between the germline ends. CDR1 is SGDLS and CDR2 is YYNGEE in the germline V gene. This CDR3 region has 18 residues. CDR3 sequence reads: CASSVVVSGESSGNTIYF. CDR3 in DNA: TGTGCCAGCAGCGTAGTGGTATCGGGGGAGAGCTCTGGAAACACCATATATTTT. The whole variable domain, remainder taken from reference TRBV9 and TRBJ1-3, is DSGVTQTPKHLITATGQRVTLRCSPRSGDLSVYWYQQSLDQGLQFLIQYYNGEERAKGNILERFSAQQFPDLHSELNLSSLELGDSALYFCASSVVVSGESSGNTIYFGEGSWLTVV.

The rearrangement uses TRBV29-1 and TRBJ1-2; the match to TRBD1 covers 10 bases. V was clipped by 0 bases and J by 9 bases; unmatched bases: 7. Germline-derived CDR1 and CDR2 are SQVTM and ANQGSEA. The CDR3 runs 14 residues. The CDR3 nucleotides read TGCAGCGTTGAAGAAAACGGGACAGGGGTTCGCTACACCTTC. Translation gives CSVEENGTGVRYTF.

The chain recombines TRBV5-1 with TRBJ1-1, with D hard to call. CDR3 length equals 13 residues. V lost 2 bases to trimming and J lost 2 bases, with 7 bases between them. The germline CDR1 and CDR2 sequences are SGHRS and YFSETQ. The CDR3 here is CASSLYSNTEAFF. Here the CDR3 DNA reads TGCGCCAGCAGCTTATACAGTAACACTGAAGCTTTCTTT.

The chain combines TRBV27 with TRBJ1-1; D is ambiguous. CDR3 size: 14 residues. CDR1 and CDR2 from the germline V gene are MNHEY and SMNVEV (reference sequence). V was cut by 5 bases and J by 0 bases, with 10 bases left in between. The CDR3 loop is CASSPQDMNTEAFF. CDR3 coding DNA: TGTGCCAGCAGTCCACAAGACATGAACACTGAAGCTTTCTTT.

The chain links TRBV7-9 to TRBJ1-2, with 9 bases identical to TRBD1. CDR1 and CDR2 (germline): SEHNR, FQNEAQ (reference sequence). V shed 4 bases and J 5 bases; nucleotides not matched to a gene: 8. CDR3 length: 15 amino acids. This chain's CDR3 is CASSYTGGAGYGYTF. The CDR3, as DNA: TGTGCCAGCAGCTACACAGGGGGCGCCGGGTATGGCTACACCTTC.

The V gene is TRBV5-4, the J gene TRBJ1-2, with 8 nucleotides matching TRBD1. This CDR3 region has 17 residues. Germline trimming cut 2 bases from V and 6 bases from J; bases unmatched to any gene: 15. Germline CDR1 and CDR2: SGHNT and YYREEE (reference sequence). CDR3 nucleotides: TGTGCCAGCAGCTTTCCGGGACAGGAGCTCAAACGGCATGGCTACACCTTC. This gives the protein CASSFPGQELKRHGYTF.

This clone appeared a single time. V is TRBV7-2 and J is TRBJ2-1; 8 positions match TRBD2. The germline gives CDR1 SGHTA, CDR2 FQGNSA. The CDR3 has 15 amino acids. V shed 2 bases and J 7 bases; nucleotides not matched to a gene: 7. CDR3 in amino acids: CASSLFKGLENEQFF. The CDR3 DNA reads as TGTGCCAGCAGCTTATTCAAGGGACTAGAGAATGAGCAGTTCTTC.

The CDR3 loop is CASSIARQGGTGELFF. The CDR3 DNA sequence: TGTGCCAGTAGTATAGCCCGACAGGGGGGGACCGGGGAGCTGTTTTTT. The chain has TRBV19 and TRBJ2-2; TRBD1 matches 9 bases. The germline V gene encodes CDR1 LNHDA and CDR2 SQIVND (reference sequence). V lost 1 base, J lost 5 bases, and 5 bases stayed unmatched. The CDR3 runs to 16 residues. The full variable domain, with the rest looked up from reference TRBV19 and TRBJ2-2, is DGGITQSPKYLFRKEGQNVTLSCEQNLNHDAMYWYRQDPGQGLRLIYYSQIVNDFQKGDIAEGYSVSREKKESFPLTVTSAQKNPTAFYLCASSIARQGGTGELFFGEGSRLTVL.

The chain recombines TRBV5-1 with TRBJ2-7; TRBD1 agrees at 7 bases. This CDR3 is built from 16 residues. The trim removed 1 base at V and 3 bases at J, leaving 10 bases unmatched. CDR1 and CDR2 (germline): SGHRS, YFSETQ. The CDR3 protein is CASSLHAGTADYEQYF. The CDR3 coding sequence is TGCGCCAGCAGCTTGCACGCCGGGACAGCGGACTACGAGCAGTACTTC.

V is TRBV12-3 or TRBV12-4 and J is TRBJ2-1, with a possible D match to TRBD2 (6 bases). This CDR3 is built from 13 residues. V was clipped by 10 bases and J by 2 bases, with 12 bases between them. The CDR3 DNA reads as TGTGCCATCCGGGACTTGGCCTACAATGAGCAGTTCTTC. Translation gives CAIRDLAYNEQFF.

As regards this clone: The same CDR3 arises from other DNA sequences in this sample as well. V gene TRBV4-2 combines with J gene TRBJ2-7; the match to TRBD1 covers 9 bases. The CDR3 loop spans 15 amino acids. Germline V lookup: CDR1 LGHNA, CDR2 YNFKEQ. V shed 1 base, J shed 3 bases, and the junction held 4 bases outside the gene matches. The CDR3 coding sequence is TGTGCCAGCAGCCAAGGACAGGGGGTTAGCTACGAGCAGTACTTC. Its protein is CASSQGQGVSYEQYF.

The chain has TRBV6-6 and TRBJ2-1, with 7 bases that match TRBD2. Germline CDR1 is MNHNY and CDR2 is SVGAGI (reference sequence). The CDR3 length is 14 residues. V shed 6 bases, J shed 4 bases, and the junction held 6 bases outside the gene matches. The CDR3 nucleotides are TGTGCCAGCAGCTACACGGGGGGATACAATGAGCAGTTCTTC. The encoded protein is CASSYTGGYNEQFF.

The rearrangement joins TRBV7-6 to TRBJ1-1, with TRBD1 as a possible D gene (6 bases). Germline V gene data show CDR1 as SGHVS and CDR2 as FNYEAQ. The CDR3 sequence is 15 residues long. V dropped 2 bases and J dropped 3 bases, with 13 bases sitting between them. This CDR3 is CASSLTQGWYTEAFF. CDR3 nucleotides: TGTGCCAGCAGCTTAACACAGGGTTGGTACACTGAAGCTTTCTTT.

The chain links TRBV10-3 to TRBJ1-2; D is perhaps TRBD1 (5 bases). V gave up 3 bases and J gave up 0 bases, with 17 bases separating them. Germline CDR1 and CDR2: ENHRY and SYGVKD. This CDR3 has 17 amino acids. The CDR3 DNA reads as TGTGCCATCAGTGAAGGGGCGCCATTCCCAGCTAACTATGGCTACACCTTC. It encodes CAISEGAPFPANYGYTF.

The J gene is TRBJ2-3, the V gene TRBV10-2; 9 nucleotides align to TRBD2. V was pared by 4 bases and J by 0 bases, with 14 bases of the junction left unmatched. The CDR3 consists of 19 residues. CDR1 is WSHSY, CDR2 SAAADI, per germline. For the CDR3, the DNA is TGCGCCAGCAGTGCCCCGGGACTAGCCGGAGTAGCTAGCACAGATACGCAGTATTTT. It translates to CASSAPGLAGVASTDTQYF.

This chain joins TRBV18 and TRBJ2-3, with 7 bases lining up with TRBD2. V dropped 1 base and J dropped 5; count of bases not matched to a gene: 6. The CDR3 loop spans 15 amino acids. Per germline, CDR1 KGHSH and CDR2 LQKENI. The CDR3 is CASSPRGGNRDTQYF. The DNA of the CDR3 is TGTGCCAGCTCACCACGGGGAGGGAATAGAGATACGCAGTATTTT.

V and J are TRBV27 and TRBJ2-7; 9 nucleotides agree with TRBD2. Trimming cost V 8 bases and J 0 bases; bases outside gene matches: 8. The CDR3 covers 15 residues. CDR1 MNHEY and CDR2 SMNVEV come from the germline V gene (reference sequence). CDR3 residues: CASRSGGRFSYEQYF. The CDR3 DNA sequence: TGTGCCAGCCGAAGCGGGGGGCGGTTCTCCTACGAGCAGTACTTC.

This chain joins TRBV29-1 and TRBJ1-2; 8 bases line up with TRBD1. The ends lost 5 bases at V and 7 bases at J; junction bases unmatched: 9. This CDR3 has 13 residues. The germline V gene encodes CDR1 SQVTM and CDR2 ANQGSEA. Here the CDR3 reads CSVQGQGQRGYTF. CDR3 nucleotide sequence: TGCAGCGTTCAAGGACAGGGACAGCGTGGCTACACCTTC.

The gene calls are TRBV9 and TRBJ2-2; 8 bases match TRBD2. Germline V CDR1 and CDR2: SGDLS, YYNGEE. The V gene end was trimmed by 6 bases and the J gene end by 0 bases; junction bases not matched to a gene: 10. There are 17 residues in the CDR3. Here the CDR3 reads CASNQNPGLANTGELFF. The CDR3 DNA follows: TGTGCCAGCAACCAGAATCCGGGACTAGCGAACACCGGGGAGCTGTTTTTT. Full variable domain (outside the CDR3, taken from reference TRBV9 and TRBJ2-2): DSGVTQTPKHLITATGQRVTLRCSPRSGDLSVYWYQQSLDQGLQFLIQYYNGEERAKGNILERFSAQQFPDLHSELNLSSLELGDSALYFCASNQNPGLANTGELFFGEGSRLTVL.

The chain employs TRBV15 and TRBJ2-7; 8 positions agree with TRBD1. The germline V gene has CDR1 LNHNV and CDR2 YYDKDF (reference sequence). This CDR3 is 16 amino acids long. The trim removed 3 bases at V and 2 bases at J, leaving 9 bases unmatched. The CDR3 nucleotides are TGTGCCACCAGCAGTGCGGGGACAGGCGGCCCCTACGAGCAGTACTTC. As protein: CATSSAGTGGPYEQYF.

The V call is TRBV6-5, the J call TRBJ1-2; TRBD1 matches 8 bases. The J segment lost 4 bases and the V segment lost 6 bases, leaving 10 bases of the junction unmatched. The CDR3 runs 15 residues. Germline V lookup: CDR1 MNHEY, CDR2 SVGAGI. CDR3 coding DNA: TGTGCCAGCAGGACCCAGGGGGCTGCTGGCTATGGCTACACCTTC. It encodes CASRTQGAAGYGYTF.